This entry is about one T cell receptor beta chain. Its specificity is unknown. The V gene lost 6 bases and the J gene lost 0 bases, with 7 bases spanning the gap. Germline V CDR1 and CDR2: KGHDR, SFDVKD. The CDR3 covers 14 residues. The template for TCR beta VDJ and CDR3 sequence profiling was genomic DNA. TCRdb re-analysed the reads in MiXCR, keeping a single row per CDR3 protein. The repertoire consists of approximately 470,000 distinct CDR3 sequences, with over 25% occurring once and the leading ten covering 0.75% to 0.95%. Flow cytometry had shown expanded CD8+CD57+ cells in the patients chosen for sequencing. These data are taken from a study of CD8+CD57+ T cells in acquired aplastic anemia. The overall study: The study obtained an average of about 3.4 ug of DNA from sorted CD4+ and CD8+ cells.

Broader study findings: Sharing between patients and controls was observed for roughly 29 CD8+ CDR3 sequences.

The source is a human donor with aplastic anemia. The chain carries TRBV24-1 and TRBJ2-2; D gene ambiguous. Sequencing input: sorted CD4+, CD8+, or CD8+CD57+ T cells (not recorded which) from PBMCs. CDR3 nucleotide sequence: TGTGCCACCAGTCTCGGAACGAACACCGGGGAGCTGTTTTTT. Translation: CATSLGTNTGELFF.